One and the same sample provided the 12 T cell receptor beta chains below, sequenced in a study of shared clonotypes between healthy human individuals (dated by TCRdb to the early 2020s). Library preparation used the immunoSEQ multiplex PCR assay. The immuneACCESS repertoire file appears here via TCRdb, limited to in-frame rearrangements. These files lack a portion of the clones; in checked studies, under half of the deficit traces to unresolved V genes, and the cause of the others is not known. This sample has some 530,000 clones in its table, and about 78% of those were observed once. The biggest ten clones account for around 12% of the sample. The sequencing input was PBMCs. These receptors all come from a woman aged 35 to 49 in good health. Some clones in this sample may be carry-over from other donors' samples.

Details on this clone: A far larger clone is a single base away, which makes a read error likely. The genes are TRBV7-8 and TRBJ1-1; a weak D match, TRBD1 (6 bases). Germline values: CDR1 SGHVS, CDR2 FQNEAQ. This CDR3 has 13 residues. The CDR3 protein is CAGSGQLNTEAFF. CDR3 nucleotides: TGTGCCGGCAGCGGACAGCTGAACACTGAAGCTTTCTTT.

This chain joins TRBV7-4 and TRBJ2-7; D is perhaps TRBD1 (6 bases). Trimming shortened V by 5 bases and J by 3 bases, and 14 bases separated the two germline ends. The CDR3 loop spans 14 amino acids. Germline loops: CDR1 SGHVT, CDR2 SQSDAQ. In DNA form, the CDR3 reads TGTGCCAGCAGCCATCGACAGGTGAACTACGAGCAGTACTTC. This sequence encodes CASSHRQVNYEQYF.

The chain joins TRBV29-1 to TRBJ2-1; D is unclear. This CDR3 spans 11 amino acids. CDR1 and CDR2 (germline): SQVTM, ANQGSEA. The ends were cut back, 5 bases at V and 10 bases at J, with 12 bases in the middle. CDR3 bases: TGCAGCGTTCCCCAACTCGGGGAGCAGTTCTTC. Protein: CSVPQLGEQFF.

In this sample, this clone turned up a few times. The V gene is TRBV28, the J gene TRBJ1-5; D possibly corresponds to TRBD1 (5 bases). V was trimmed by 4 bases and J by 2 bases, leaving 15 bases between them. Germline lookup yields CDR1 MDHEN and CDR2 SYDVKM. The CDR3 contains 16 residues. CDR3 in DNA: TGTGCCAGCAGTTCGGACCAGGGAGTTCGCAATCAGCCCCAGCATTTT. Amino acid sequence: CASSSDQGVRNQPQHF.

This clone was detected a few times. This same CDR3 is encoded by further DNA sequences in the sample. The chain employs TRBV5-1 and TRBJ1-1, with D possibly TRBD1 on 6 matching bases. CDR3 size: 14 residues. Germline lookup yields CDR1 SGHRS and CDR2 YFSETQ. Trimming shortened V by 1 base and J by 0 bases, and 7 bases separated the two germline ends. As DNA, the CDR3 is TGCGCCAGCAGCTTGACAGGGCTGAACACTGAAGCTTTCTTT. Translating gives CASSLTGLNTEAFF.

J is TRBJ2-5 and V is TRBV7-9; possibly TRBD1 for D (5 bases). The CDR3 runs 12 residues. V dropped 5 bases and J dropped 4 bases, with 8 bases sitting between them. Germline CDR1 reads SEHNR; CDR2 reads FQNEAQ (reference sequence). The CDR3 DNA reads TGTGCCAGCAGCCCACAGGCAGAGACCCAGTACTTC. It is translated as CASSPQAETQYF.

This chain uses TRBV2 with TRBJ1-5; perhaps TRBD1 as D (5 bases). Germline V CDR1 and CDR2: SNHLY, FYNNEI. Deletions cut 6 bases from V and 1 base from J, with 10 bases between. This CDR3 has 14 residues. The CDR3 DNA is TGTGCCAGCAGCCCGGGGGGGAGCAATCAGCCCCAGCATTTT. Translating it yields CASSPGGSNQPQHF. The full variable domain, rest sourced from reference TRBV2 and TRBJ1-5, is EPEVTQTPSHQVTQMGQEVILRCVPISNHLYFYWYRQILGQKVEFLVSFYNNEISEKSEIFDDQFSVERPDGSNFTLKIRSTKLEDSAMYFCASSPGGSNQPQHFGDGTRLSIL.

The J gene is TRBJ2-7, the V gene TRBV14; the D gene is possibly TRBD2 (6 bases). The CDR3 sequence is 15 residues long. Germline assignment: CDR1 SGHDN and CDR2 FVKESK. V lost 3 bases and J lost 1, with 13 bases in between. CDR3 nucleotides: TGTGCCAGCAGCCAGTTAGGGGCGGGATCCTACGAGCAGTACTTC. This codes for CASSQLGAGSYEQYF. Combining the CDR3 with reference TRBV14 and TRBJ2-7 gives the whole variable domain EAGVTQFPSHSVIEKGQTVTLRCDPISGHDNLYWYRRVMGKEIKFLLHFVKESKQDESGMPNNRFLAERTGGTYSTLKVQPAELEDSGVYFCASSQLGAGSYEQYFGPGTRLTVT.

The CDR3 coding sequence is TGTGCCAGCAGTACCTACAGGGGGCGCAAAGATACGCAGTATTTT. Translating gives CASSTYRGRKDTQYF. V is TRBV27 and J is TRBJ2-3; 9 nucleotides align to TRBD1. Germline trimming cut 5 bases from V and 5 bases from J; bases unmatched to any gene: 8. In germline, CDR1 is MNHEY, CDR2 SMNVEV (reference sequence). The CDR3 loop spans 15 amino acids.

Notes on this clone: A much larger clone differs by one base, so this may be a read error. The genes are TRBV11-3 and TRBJ1-3; 7 bases align to TRBD1. After removal of 1 base from V and 0 bases from J, the junction contained 0 bases not matched to a gene. Germline V lookup: CDR1 SGHNT, CDR2 YENEEA. This CDR3 contains 15 residues. The CDR3, as DNA: TGTGCCAGCAGCTTAGCAGGGGGCTCTGGAAACACCATATATTTT. It encodes CASSLAGGSGNTIYF.

The CDR3 sequence is CASTSPLRRGRNEQFF. CDR3 bases: TGTGCCAGTACATCACCCTTGAGGAGGGGCCGCAATGAGCAGTTCTTC. The chain is built from TRBV27 and TRBJ2-1; D is perhaps TRBD2 (6 bases). V was shortened by 9 bases and J by 6 bases, with 24 bases between the two germline ends. Germline lookup yields CDR1 MNHEY and CDR2 SMNVEV (reference sequence). This CDR3 comprises 16 residues.

The V gene is TRBV5-5, the J gene TRBJ2-5; 7 bases line up with TRBD1. The CDR3 extends over 14 amino acids. The V gene end was trimmed by 4 bases and the J gene end by 5 bases; junction bases not matched to a gene: 8. Germline V gene lookup returns CDR1 SGHKS and CDR2 YYEKEE (reference sequence). CDR3 nucleotides: TGTGCCAGCAGCCCGACAGGGATAGGGGAGACCCAGTACTTC. As protein: CASSPTGIGETQYF. The complete variable domain, with remaining parts taken from reference TRBV5-5 and TRBJ2-5, reads DAGVTQSPTHLIKTRGQQVTLRCSPISGHKSVSWYQQVLGQGPQFIFQYYEKEERGRGNFPDRFSARQFPNYSSELNVNALLLGDSALYLCASSPTGIGETQYFGPGTRLLVL.